This TCR beta chain was identified in a study of OX40 agonist ivuxolimab in advanced cancers. At the level of the study: People who had prior anti-PD-1, anti-PD-L1 or anti-CTLA-4 therapy could take part, and around 40% had some. Three patients got partial responses; one had hepatocellular carcinoma and two had cutaneous melanoma.

General observations from the study: At doses 0.1 to 3.0 mg/kg, CD4+ and CD8+ clones expanded.

As to this clone: As yet, its antigen is unknown.

The CDR3 contains 13 residues. The germline gives CDR1 LGHNA, CDR2 YNFKEQ. V shed 4 bases and J shed 5 bases, with 9 bases lying between them. Profiled with immunoSEQ multiplex PCR; TCRdb holds only in-frame clones, not every one. The sample consists of about 73,000 clones, 88% of them appearing once. This specimen consisted of CD4+ or CD8+ T cells sorted from blood, obtained in a trial of the OX40 agonist ivuxolimab. The origin of this receptor is an adult with an advanced solid tumor such as melanoma, head and neck, liver or kidney cancer. The chain links TRBV4-2 to TRBJ2-1; possibly TRBD2 for D (6 bases). Here the CDR3 reads CASSRGGDNEQFF. CDR3 bases: TGTGCCAGCAGCCGAGGAGGGGACAATGAGCAGTTCTTC.